These 4 T cell receptor beta chains were all obtained from the same sample, sequenced in a study of CD8 T cells in Susac syndrome (dated by TCRdb to between 2018 and 2021). Library preparation employed the immunoSEQ multiplex PCR assay. RNA was extracted using the RNeasy kit, and roughly 0.5 to 1 ug of the RNA was reverse transcribed with random hexamers. The raw public data were reprocessed by TCRdb itself: fastp quality trimming at Q25, MiXCR clonotype calling, in-frame beta chains only. Under each unique CDR3 protein, matching rows form one entry showing the most common genes and DNA. In all, the sample holds some 170,000 distinct CDR3 sequences, and roughly 94% of those were seen once. The ten largest clones represent around 0.094% of the sample. Input material: CD4+ T cells from PBMCs. The receptors originated from a human donor with Susac syndrome.

This rearrangement joins TRBV20-1 to TRBJ2-7, with 7 bases aligning to TRBD2. Looked up from germline, CDR1 is DFQATT and CDR2 is SNEGSKA (reference sequence). The CDR3 extends over 13 amino acids. V lost 6 bases and J lost 0; bases outside the gene matches: 5. DNA of the CDR3: TGCAGTGCCCCCGGCGGGAGCTCCTACGAGCAGTACTTC. Its protein is CSAPGGSSYEQYF.

This clonotype has just one count. The CDR3 sequence: CSVADTEAFF. CDR3 sequence (DNA): TGCAGCGTTGCGGACACTGAAGCTTTCTTT. The rearrangement joins TRBV29-1 to TRBJ1-1; the D is unclear. V was pared by 4 bases and J by 3 bases, with 3 bases between. Per germline, CDR1 SQVTM and CDR2 ANQGSEA. There are 10 residues in the CDR3.

The rearrangement joins TRBV7-9 to TRBJ1-2, with D uncertain. The CDR3 has 13 amino acids. V was shortened by 2 bases and J by 5 bases, with 9 bases between the two germline ends. The germline V gene has CDR1 SEHNR and CDR2 FQNEAQ (reference sequence). CDR3 DNA: TGTGCCAGCAGCTTAAACGGATTGTATGGCTACACCTTC. It codes for CASSLNGLYGYTF.

The genes are TRBV29-1 and TRBJ2-3; TRBD2 matches at 13 bases. The trim removed 5 bases at V and 6 bases at J, leaving 5 bases unmatched. This CDR3 has 14 residues. Germline lookup yields CDR1 SQVTM and CDR2 ANQGSEA. The CDR3 is CSVKTSGRGDTQYF. In DNA, the CDR3 is TGCAGCGTTAAAACTAGCGGGAGGGGGGATACGCAGTATTTT.